The entry below gives a single T cell receptor (beta chain) sequence along with its context. This sample is drawn from a study of early stage breast cancer tumors. Across the whole study: Average read coverage per sample was 9 to 10-fold.

The CDR3 length is 15 residues. Germline V CDR1 and CDR2: MDHEN, SYDVKM. Trimming shortened V by 7 bases and J by 4 bases, and 19 bases separated the two germline ends. Clones were read by immunoSEQ multiplex PCR, and TCRdb kept only the in-frame ones, dropping some. The data contain approximately 52,000 clones, about 80% of them singletons. The sample was blood. The receptor was isolated from a person aged 45-60 years with breast cancer. The V and J genes are TRBV28 and TRBJ1-1; D unclear. Here the CDR3 reads CASTKRKGFGTEAFF. Written as DNA, the CDR3 is TGTGCCAGCACCAAAAGGAAGGGCTTCGGCACTGAAGCTTTCTTT.